This T cell receptor (beta chain) was recovered during a study of cytomegalovirus exposure and HLA in healthy donors. Study outcomes and limitations: In a later analysis, HLA-associated TCR beta chains were more clonally expanded than equally common others.

Unmatched junction bases numbered 11, after V lost 8 bases and J lost 3 bases. In germline, CDR1 is SNHLY, CDR2 FYNNEI. CDR3 length: 15 amino acids. With regard to this clone: Its cognate antigen is unknown.

PCR involved 60 Vbeta and 13 Jbeta primers. Method: immunoSEQ multiplex PCR; TCRdb's copy keeps in-frame clones and lacks some. The repertoire holds 150,000 to 200,000 clones, with roughly 80% as singletons. V gene TRBV2 combines with J gene TRBJ1-2, with 8 bases matching TRBD1. The sequence was collected from a woman aged 45-65 years in good health and CMV-seronegative. Specimen: PBMCs. DNA of the CDR3: TGTGCCAGCCAGGACAGGGAGAGGGGTTACTATGGCTACACCTTC. It codes for CASQDRERGYYGYTF. The whole variable domain, remainder taken from reference TRBV2 and TRBJ1-2, is EPEVTQTPSHQVTQMGQEVILRCVPISNHLYFYWYRQILGQKVEFLVSFYNNEISEKSEIFDDQFSVERPDGSNFTLKIRSTKLEDSAMYFCASQDRERGYYGYTFGSGTRLTVV.